Described below is a single TCR beta chain sequence and its context. As yet, its antigen is unknown. These data originate in a study of blood T cells in healthy people across ages. As for the study in general: When template switching was applied, about one barcoded beta molecule was captured per two T cells. Regarding the study as a whole: Possibly, changes in expanded clonotypes were confounded because donor CMV status was unknown.

Combining a sample-barcoded 5' primer with a J-beta primer mix, a second PCR ran for about 6 to 11 cycles. In TCRdb, the 5' RACE reads were re-called with MiXCR into one record per CDR3 protein. This repertoire shows 700,000 or so distinct CDR3 sequences, 40% to 45% found once; its top ten account for around 30%. Trimming stripped 4 bases from V and 7 bases from J, with 20 bases between. CDR1 and CDR2 (germline): MDHEN, SYDVKM. The CDR3 runs 16 residues. The sample taken for sequencing was blood. The sequence derives from a man aged 80 or over in good health. This chain connects TRBV28 to TRBJ1-5; tentatively, D is TRBD1 (5 bases). The DNA for the CDR3 is TGTGCCAGCAGTTGGCCCGGGACTTCTCTGGCCCAGCCCCAGCATTTT. Its translation is CASSWPGTSLAQPQHF.